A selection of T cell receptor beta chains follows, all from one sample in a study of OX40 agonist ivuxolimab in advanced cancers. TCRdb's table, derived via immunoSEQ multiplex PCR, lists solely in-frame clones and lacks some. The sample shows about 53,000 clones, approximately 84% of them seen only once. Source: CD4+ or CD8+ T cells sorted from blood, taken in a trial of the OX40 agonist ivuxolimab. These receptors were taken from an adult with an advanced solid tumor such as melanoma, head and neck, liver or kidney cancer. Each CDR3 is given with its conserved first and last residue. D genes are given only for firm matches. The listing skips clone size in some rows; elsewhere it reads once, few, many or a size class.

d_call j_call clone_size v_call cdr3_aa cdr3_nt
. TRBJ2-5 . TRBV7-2 CASSLPRGDRKETQYF TGTGCCAGCAGCTTACCCCGGGGAGATCGGAAAGAGACCCAGTACTTC
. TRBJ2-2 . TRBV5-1 CASSLGQLTGELFF TGCGCCAGCAGCTTGGGGCAGCTCACCGGGGAGCTGTTTTTT
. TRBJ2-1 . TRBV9 CASSVGAVYNEQFF TGTGCCAGCAGCGTAGGGGCGGTTTACAATGAGCAGTTCTTC
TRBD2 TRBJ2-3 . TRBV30 CAWSGSGGGTQYF TGTGCCTGGAGTGGCTCGGGCGGGGGTACGCAGTATTTT
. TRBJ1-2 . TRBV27 CASSLSRQIYGYTF TGTGCCAGCAGTTTATCGAGACAGATCTATGGCTACACCTTC
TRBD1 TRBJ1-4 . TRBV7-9 CASSLQGGNEKLFF TGTGCCAGCAGCCTCCAGGGGGGTAATGAAAAACTGTTTTTT
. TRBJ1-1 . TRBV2 CASSRTEAVNTEAFF TGTGCCAGCAGTCGGACAGAAGCGGTTAACACTGAAGCTTTCTTT
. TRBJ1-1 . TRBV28 CASSPPAMNTEAFF TGTGCCAGCAGCCCTCCGGCTATGAACACTGAAGCTTTCTTT
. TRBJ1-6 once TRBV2 CASNLNSIGNSPLHF TGTGCCAGCAACCTAAATAGCATTGGCAATTCACCCCTCCACTTT
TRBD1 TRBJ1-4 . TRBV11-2 CASSTRQGLLSNEKLFF TGTGCCAGCAGCACTCGACAGGGTTTGTTGTCTAATGAAAAACTGTTTTTT
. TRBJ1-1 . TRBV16 CASSPLGGARRTEAFF TGTGCCAGCAGCCCGCTGGGGGGGGCGCGACGAACTGAAGCTTTCTTT
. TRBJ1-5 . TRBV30 CAWSPNSSNQPQHF TGTGCCTGGAGCCCAAACAGTAGCAATCAGCCCCAGCATTTT
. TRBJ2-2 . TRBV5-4 CASRTVASGELFF TGTGCCAGCCGGACAGTGGCGTCCGGGGAGCTGTTTTTT
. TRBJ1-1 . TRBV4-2 CASRQQGSAEAFF TGTGCCAGCCGACAGCAGGGGAGCGCTGAAGCTTTCTTT
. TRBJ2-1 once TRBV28 CASGSSYNEQFF TGTGCCAGCGGGTCCTCCTACAATGAGCAGTTCTTC
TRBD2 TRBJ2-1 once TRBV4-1 CASSHEGGLAGVRNNEQFF TGCGCCAGCAGCCACGAAGGCGGACTAGCGGGAGTGAGAAACAATGAGCAGTTCTTC
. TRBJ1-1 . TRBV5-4 CASSVGRYTEAFF TGTGCCAGCAGCGTGGGACGGTACACTGAAGCTTTCTTT
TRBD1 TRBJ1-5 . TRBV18 CASSQGQGNQPQHF TGTGCCAGCTCACAAGGACAGGGGAATCAGCCCCAGCATTTT
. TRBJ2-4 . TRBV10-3 CAISESGLATKNIQYF TGTGCCATCAGTGAGTCGGGTCTAGCGACCAAAAACATTCAGTACTTC
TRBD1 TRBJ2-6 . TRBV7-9 CASTPLAGTGADGANVLTF TGTGCCAGCACCCCCCTCGCCGGGACAGGGGCGGACGGGGCCAACGTCCTGACTTTC
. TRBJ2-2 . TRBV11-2 CASSLPIGGELFF TGTGCCAGCAGCTTACCTATCGGGGGGGAGCTGTTTTTT
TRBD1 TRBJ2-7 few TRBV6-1 CASSDPGQGTSYEQYF TGTGCCAGCAGTGATCCGGGACAGGGCACTTCCTACGAGCAGTACTTC
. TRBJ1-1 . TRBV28 CASSLGSEAFF TGTGCCAGCAGTTTGGGCAGTGAAGCTTTCTTT
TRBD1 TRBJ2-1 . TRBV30 CAWSFYRGNEQFF TGTGCCTGGAGTTTTTACAGGGGTAATGAGCAGTTCTTC
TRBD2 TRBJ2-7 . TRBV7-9 CASSRGTSGAHYEQYF TGTGCCAGCAGCCGCGGGACTAGCGGAGCCCACTACGAGCAGTACTTC
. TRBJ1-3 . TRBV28 CASSPYRALSGNTIYF TGTGCCAGCAGCCCCTACAGGGCTCTCTCTGGAAACACCATATATTTT
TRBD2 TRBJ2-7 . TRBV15 CATSRDVNSGTYEQYF TGTGCCACCAGCAGAGATGTAAATAGCGGGACTTACGAGCAGTACTTC
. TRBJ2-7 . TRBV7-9 CASSLGGTGAGEQYF TGTGCCAGCAGCTTAGGGGGAACGGGAGCCGGCGAGCAGTACTTC
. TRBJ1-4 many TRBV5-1 CASSLLPGTNEKLFF TGCGCCAGCAGCTTGCTCCCCGGGACTAATGAAAAACTGTTTTTT
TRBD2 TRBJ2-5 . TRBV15 CATSSRGRPQETQYF TGTGCCACCAGCAGCCGCGGGAGGCCCCAAGAGACCCAGTACTTC
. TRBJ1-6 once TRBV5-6 CASSLDLQGSYNSPLHF TGTGCCAGCAGCTTGGATTTGCAGGGGTCCTATAATTCACCCCTCCACTTT
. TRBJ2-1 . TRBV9 CASSIFGDEQFF TGTGCCAGCAGCATTTTTGGGGATGAGCAGTTCTTC
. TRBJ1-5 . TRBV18 CASSPGFGQPQHF TGTGCCAGCTCACCAGGGTTTGGTCAGCCCCAGCATTTT
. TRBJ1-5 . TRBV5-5 CASSRQLGNQPQHF TGTGCCAGCAGCCGCCAGTTGGGCAATCAGCCCCAGCATTTT
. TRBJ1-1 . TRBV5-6 CASSLGKTDTEAFF TGTGCCAGCAGCTTGGGTAAAACGGACACTGAAGCTTTCTTT
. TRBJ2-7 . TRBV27 CASSLLGSPDYERYF TGTGCCAGCAGTTTACTGGGCTCACCGGACTACGAGCGGTACTTC
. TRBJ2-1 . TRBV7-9 CASSSLAGSSYNEQFF TGTGCCAGCAGTTCCCTGGCGGGCAGCTCCTACAATGAGCAGTTCTTC